These 28 T cell receptor beta chains were all obtained from the same sample, sequenced in a study of glioma-infiltrating T cells after dendritic cell vaccination. Libraries were prepared by immunoSEQ multiplex PCR; TCRdb keeps only in-frame clonotypes and omits some of them. The table records about 99,000 clones, roughly 79% of them present only once. The specimen comprised blood, sampled before dendritic cell vaccination. The receptors come from a human donor with glioblastoma.

The chain links TRBV7-2 to TRBJ1-1; D is perhaps TRBD1 (6 bases). This CDR3 is built from 13 residues. V was cut by 1 base and J by 10 bases, with 13 bases left in between. Germline V gene lookup returns CDR1 SGHTA and CDR2 FQGNSA. CDR3 nucleotides: TGTGCCAGCAGCTTAGATGGGGGGGCAGGAGCTTTCTTT. Its translation: CASSLDGGAGAFF.

The rearrangement joins TRBV9 to TRBJ2-2; weak D call: TRBD1 (6 bases). The germline V gene encodes CDR1 SGDLS and CDR2 YYNGEE. This CDR3 is built from 15 residues. The ends were cut back, 0 bases at V and 5 bases at J, with 11 bases in the middle. The CDR3 sequence: CASSVDEQGTGELFF. The CDR3, as DNA: TGTGCCAGCAGCGTAGACGAACAGGGTACCGGGGAGCTGTTTTTT.

This clone was counted between two and nine times. V usage is TRBV4-1 and J usage is TRBJ1-2; TRBD1 might be the D (6 bases). The CDR3 loop spans 15 amino acids. The V and J ends lost 0 bases and 3 bases respectively, with 11 bases between them. Germline-derived CDR1 and CDR2 are MGHRA and YSYEKL. Here the CDR3 reads CASSQDPEGDYGYTF. The DNA of the CDR3 is TGCGCCAGCAGCCAAGATCCAGAGGGGGACTATGGCTACACCTTC.

Concerning this clone itself: This same CDR3 is encoded by further DNA sequences in the sample. The V and J genes are TRBV18 and TRBJ1-1; TRBD1 matches 8 bases. Trimming took 3 bases from V and 0 from J; bases not matched to a gene: 6. CDR1 and CDR2 from the germline V gene are KGHSH and LQKENI. This CDR3 contains 16 residues. The CDR3 coding sequence is TGTGCCAGCTCACCGACCGGGACAGGCATGAACACTGAAGCTTTCTTT. It yields the protein CASSPTGTGMNTEAFF. Together with reference TRBV18 and TRBJ1-1, the CDR3 gives the full variable domain: NAGVMQNPRHLVRRRGQEARLRCSPMKGHSHVYWYRQLPEEGLKFMVYLQKENIIDESGMPKERFSAEFPKEGPSILRIQQVVRGDSAAYFCASSPTGTGMNTEAFFGQGTRLTVV.

The table lists this clone with a few counts. V and J are TRBV6-5 and TRBJ1-3, with D unresolved. Germline CDR1 MNHEY, CDR2 SVGAGI. The ends were cut back, 5 bases at V and 9 bases at J, with 14 bases in the middle. This CDR3 is 13 amino acids long. Written as DNA, the CDR3 is TGTGCCAGCAGTACCCCCGCCGGAGGCACCATATATTTT. Translation gives CASSTPAGGTIYF.

The chain is built from TRBV30 and TRBJ1-1, with TRBD1 as a possible D gene (6 bases). The CDR3 contains 13 residues. The germline V and J ends were trimmed by 5 bases and 5 bases, with 15 bases remaining between them. CDR1 is GTSNPN and CDR2 is SVGIG in the germline V gene (reference sequence). In DNA form, the CDR3 reads TGTGCCTGGGCGGACAGAGCAAGGACTGAAGCTTTCTTT. Amino acids: CAWADRARTEAFF.

The V gene is TRBV27, the J gene TRBJ2-3, with TRBD2 matching 7 bases. CDR1 and CDR2 (germline): MNHEY, SMNVEV (reference sequence). This CDR3 comprises 14 residues. Losses at the gene ends were 3 bases for V and 5 bases for J; bases not matched to a gene: 5. CDR3 sequence reads: CASSFGGLGDTQYF. The CDR3 DNA sequence: TGTGCCAGCAGTTTCGGGGGGTTAGGAGATACGCAGTATTTT.

Turning to this clone: A junction end diverges from the germline sequence, so it may reflect a read error. This sample also contains other DNA sequences that code for the same CDR3. The V gene is TRBV7-6, the J gene TRBJ2-3; 7 bases are shared with TRBD1. From germline, CDR1 is SGHVS and CDR2 FNYEAQ. CDR3 size: 14 residues. CDR3 DNA sequence: TGTGCCAGCAGCTTACGGGACAGAGGAGATACACAGTATTTT. It is translated as CASSLRDRGDTQYF.

The chain is built from TRBV5-1 and TRBJ2-3; weak D call: TRBD2 (6 bases). Germline-derived CDR1 and CDR2 are SGHRS and YFSETQ. Trimming shortened V by 0 bases and J by 5 bases, and 16 bases separated the two germline ends. This CDR3 is built from 16 residues. The DNA for the CDR3 is TGCGCCAGCAGCTTGGATGGGGGGTCAGCCTTAGATACGCAGTATTTT. This codes for CASSLDGGSALDTQYF.

V and J are TRBV29-1 and TRBJ2-7, with TRBD1 identical over 7 bases. Germline CDR1 SQVTM, CDR2 ANQGSEA. The trim removed 6 bases at V and 7 bases at J, leaving 12 bases unmatched. The CDR3 has 13 residues. The CDR3 here is CSVTGASGGEQYF. CDR3 nucleotide sequence: TGCAGCGTCACCGGGGCGTCAGGGGGTGAGCAGTACTTC.

The genes are TRBV9 and TRBJ2-3; weak D call: TRBD1 (5 bases). V lost 4 bases, J lost 0 bases, and 15 bases lay in between. This CDR3 spans 16 amino acids. Germline V gene data show CDR1 as SGDLS and CDR2 as YYNGEE. The DNA for the CDR3 is TGTGCCAGCAGCTATTCGGGTGGGGCTAGCACAGATACGCAGTATTTT. This codes for CASSYSGGASTDTQYF.

This rearrangement joins TRBV19 to TRBJ2-7; D gene uncertain. The germline CDR1 and CDR2 sequences are LNHDA and SQIVND (reference sequence). This CDR3 region has 14 residues. Trimming left V 1 base short and J 0 bases short, with 7 bases between. CDR3 sequence: CASSIGGSSYEQYF. In nucleotides, the CDR3 is TGTGCCAGTAGTATAGGCGGCAGCTCCTACGAGCAGTACTTC.

The chain recombines TRBV27 with TRBJ2-5, with TRBD2 identical over 8 bases. With the DNA end fitting TRBJ2-7 better, the J assignment may be wrong. The CDR3 totals 15 residues. Germline V gene data show CDR1 as MNHEY and CDR2 as SMNVEV (reference sequence). Here the CDR3 DNA reads TGTGCCAGCAGTTTAGCGGGAGGTACCCTCTACGAGCAGTACTTC. Translation gives CASSLAGGTLYEQYF.

The chain links TRBV29-1 to TRBJ1-2; possibly TRBD1 for D (6 bases). Trimming stripped 2 bases from V and 4 bases from J, with 11 bases between. Per the germline V gene, CDR1 is SQVTM and CDR2 is ANQGSEA. The CDR3 has 13 residues. CDR3 region: CSVEYSRGYGYTF. DNA for the CDR3: TGCAGCGTTGAATATAGCAGGGGCTATGGCTACACCTTC.

The V gene is TRBV18, the J gene TRBJ1-4; TRBD1 agrees at 7 bases. The CDR3 has 16 residues. The germline gives CDR1 KGHSH, CDR2 LQKENI. V shed 0 bases and J 8 bases; nucleotides not matched to a gene: 9. The DNA of the CDR3 is TGTGCCAGCTCACCACCGATTAGAGGGGGCAGCGAAAAACTGTTTTTT. It codes for CASSPPIRGGSEKLFF.

V gene TRBV11-2 combines with J gene TRBJ2-7; possible D gene TRBD2, 6 bases. In germline, CDR1 is SGHAT, CDR2 FQNNGV. V was cut by 1 base and J by 6 bases, with 13 bases left in between. The CDR3 contains 14 residues. CDR3 sequence reads: CASSLGPGAGEQYF. CDR3 bases: TGTGCCAGCAGCTTAGGCCCGGGAGCAGGCGAGCAGTACTTC.

The chain is built from TRBV7-9 and TRBJ2-3, with TRBD2 matching over 8 bases. The CDR3 contains 15 residues. Germline assignment: CDR1 SEHNR and CDR2 FQNEAQ (reference sequence). J lost 4 bases, V lost 4 bases, and 7 bases had no gene match. The CDR3 spells CASSSWRGAPDTQYF. In DNA, the CDR3 is TGTGCCAGCAGCTCCTGGCGGGGGGCCCCAGATACGCAGTATTTT.

This CDR3 is CASSEAGPQGQPQHF. The DNA of the CDR3 is TGTGCCAGCAGTGAAGCGGGGCCCCAAGGTCAGCCCCAGCATTTT. The chain joins TRBV6-1 to TRBJ1-5; D possibly corresponds to TRBD1 (5 bases). Germline values: CDR1 MNHNS, CDR2 SASEGT. Trimming pared 0 bases from V and 6 bases from J, leaving 12 bases between. The CDR3 is made up of 15 amino acids.

This chain links TRBV19 with TRBJ2-5, with 8 positions matching TRBD2. CDR3 length: 13 amino acids. J lost 5 bases, V lost 5 bases, and 4 bases had no gene match. Germline V lookup: CDR1 LNHDA, CDR2 SQIVND (reference sequence). The CDR3: CASSGTSLETQYF. In nucleotides, the CDR3 is TGTGCCAGTAGTGGGACTAGTCTGGAGACCCAGTACTTC.

The chain combines TRBV19 with TRBJ1-6, with no clear D. CDR1 is LNHDA and CDR2 is SQIVND in the germline V gene (reference sequence). V gave up 5 bases and J gave up 14 bases, with 13 bases separating them. The CDR3 has 12 residues. For the CDR3, the DNA is TGTGCCAGTAGTGGAGAACTAGGGACCCTCCACTTT. As protein: CASSGELGTLHF.

V gene TRBV11-3 combines with J gene TRBJ2-3, with D possibly being TRBD2 (7 bases). CDR1 is SGHNT, CDR2 YENEEA, per germline. Trimming shortened V by 5 bases and J by 1 base, and 19 bases separated the two germline ends. The CDR3 sequence is 17 residues long. CDR3 residues: CASSGRGSGGGTDTQYF. CDR3 DNA sequence: TGTGCCAGCAGCGGTAGGGGGTCGGGGGGAGGCACAGATACGCAGTATTTT.

The chain couples TRBV6-5 to TRBJ1-1; 10 nucleotides align to TRBD1. V was clipped by 6 bases and J by 11 bases; unmatched bases: 6. The germline V gene has CDR1 MNHEY and CDR2 SVGAGI. The CDR3 contains 12 residues. The CDR3 loop reads CASSPDRGLAFF. The CDR3 bases are TGTGCCAGCAGCCCCGACAGGGGGCTGGCTTTCTTT.

This clone has just one count. The CDR3 reads CASRTSGGNTQYF. The CDR3 nucleotides are TGTGCCAGTCGGACTAGCGGGGGGAATACGCAGTATTTT. This chain connects TRBV28 to TRBJ2-3; 14 bases are shared with TRBD2. The V gene end was trimmed by 9 bases and the J gene end by 7 bases; junction bases not matched to a gene: 3. This CDR3 spans 13 amino acids. Germline V gene lookup returns CDR1 MDHEN and CDR2 SYDVKM.

This clone has only a few counts. J is TRBJ1-5 and V is TRBV19; 8 bases agree with TRBD1. Germline trimming cut 5 bases from V and 1 base from J; bases unmatched to any gene: 7. The CDR3 is 16 amino acids. The germline CDR1 and CDR2 sequences are LNHDA and SQIVND (reference sequence). The CDR3 loop reads CASSSGQGISNQPQHF. In nucleotides, the CDR3 is TGTGCCAGTAGTTCCGGACAGGGTATAAGCAATCAGCCCCAGCATTTT.

The DNA of the CDR3 is TGTGCCAGCAAGGAGGGTTGGGGGTCTCAGCCCCAGCATTTT. This translates into CASKEGWGSQPQHF. The chain is built from TRBV6-5 and TRBJ1-5; a possible D gene is TRBD1 (5 bases). The CDR3 covers 14 residues. Trimming removed 7 bases at V and 6 bases at J, with 16 bases between. Germline-derived CDR1 and CDR2 are MNHEY and SVGAGI.

This clone was counted between two and nine times. This rearrangement joins TRBV19 to TRBJ1-2; D remains ambiguous. The CDR3 runs 14 residues. Trimming cost V 5 bases and J 6 bases, with 16 bases left between them. Looked up from germline, CDR1 is LNHDA and CDR2 is SQIVND (reference sequence). The DNA for the CDR3 is TGTGCCAGTAGTCTGGAGGACTCGGGGAATGGCTACACCTTC. Translated: CASSLEDSGNGYTF.

The chain joins TRBV30 to TRBJ2-2; D perhaps matches TRBD2 (5 bases). V lost 5 bases to trimming and J lost 1 base, with 14 bases between them. This CDR3 has 15 residues. Germline-derived CDR1 and CDR2 are GTSNPN and SVGIG (reference sequence). CDR3 protein: CAWGLLGLNTGELFF. Written as DNA, the CDR3 is TGTGCCTGGGGTCTACTAGGGCTGAACACCGGGGAGCTGTTTTTT.

The chain employs TRBV14 and TRBJ2-5, with TRBD2 identical over 7 bases. The CDR3 totals 16 residues. CDR1 and CDR2 (germline): SGHDN, FVKESK. Trimming removed 0 bases from V and 0 bases from J; junction bases left unmatched: 4. CDR3: CASSQDVGLYQETQYF. The CDR3 DNA reads as TGTGCCAGCAGCCAAGATGTGGGACTATACCAAGAGACCCAGTACTTC.